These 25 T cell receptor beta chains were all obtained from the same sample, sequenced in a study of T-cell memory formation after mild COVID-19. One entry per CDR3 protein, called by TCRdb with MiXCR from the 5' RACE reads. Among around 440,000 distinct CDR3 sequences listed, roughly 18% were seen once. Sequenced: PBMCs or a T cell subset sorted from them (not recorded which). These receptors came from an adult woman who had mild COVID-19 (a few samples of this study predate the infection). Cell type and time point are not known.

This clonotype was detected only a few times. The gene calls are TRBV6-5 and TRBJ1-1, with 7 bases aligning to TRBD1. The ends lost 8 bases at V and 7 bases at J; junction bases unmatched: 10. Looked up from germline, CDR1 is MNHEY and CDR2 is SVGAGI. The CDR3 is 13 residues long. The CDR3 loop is CASARGRGIEAFF. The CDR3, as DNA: TGTGCCAGCGCCAGGGGCAGGGGGATTGAAGCTTTCTTT.

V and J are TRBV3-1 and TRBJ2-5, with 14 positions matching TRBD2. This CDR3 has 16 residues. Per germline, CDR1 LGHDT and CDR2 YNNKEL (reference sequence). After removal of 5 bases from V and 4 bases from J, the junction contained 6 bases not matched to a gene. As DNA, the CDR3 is TGTGCCAGCAGCTTAACCGGACTAGCGGGAGGAGAGACCCAGTACTTC. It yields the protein CASSLTGLAGGETQYF.

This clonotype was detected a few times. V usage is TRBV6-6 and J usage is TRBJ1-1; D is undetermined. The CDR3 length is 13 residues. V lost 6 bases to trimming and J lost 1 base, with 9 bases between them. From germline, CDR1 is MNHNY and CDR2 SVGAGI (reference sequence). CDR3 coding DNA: TGTGCCAGCAGACAAAACGGGAACACTGAAGCTTTCTTT. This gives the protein CASRQNGNTEAFF.

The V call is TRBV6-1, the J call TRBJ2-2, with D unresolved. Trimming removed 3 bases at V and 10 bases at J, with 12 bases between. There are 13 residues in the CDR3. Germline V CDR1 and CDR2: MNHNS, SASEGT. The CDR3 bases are TGTGCCAGCAGTGAGATCGACGAGAAGGAGCTGTTTTTT. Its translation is CASSEIDEKELFF.

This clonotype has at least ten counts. CDR3 coding DNA: TGTGCCAGCCGAACTACTAGCGGGAGGGCCGACGAGCAGTACTTC. Translating it yields CASRTTSGRADEQYF. This sequence joins TRBV7-2 and TRBJ2-7; TRBD2 aligns across 13 bases. Trimming at V came to 8 bases and at J to 5 bases, leaving 9 bases not matched to a gene. Germline CDR1 is SGHTA and CDR2 is FQGNSA. This CDR3 region has 15 residues.

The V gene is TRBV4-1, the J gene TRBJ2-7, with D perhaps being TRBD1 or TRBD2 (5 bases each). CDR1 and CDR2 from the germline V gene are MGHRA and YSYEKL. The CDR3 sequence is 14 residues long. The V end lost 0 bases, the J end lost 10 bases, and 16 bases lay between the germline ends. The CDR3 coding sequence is TGCGCCAGCAGCCAAGATCGTGTTTTTCGGGGCCAGTACTTC. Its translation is CASSQDRVFRGQYF.

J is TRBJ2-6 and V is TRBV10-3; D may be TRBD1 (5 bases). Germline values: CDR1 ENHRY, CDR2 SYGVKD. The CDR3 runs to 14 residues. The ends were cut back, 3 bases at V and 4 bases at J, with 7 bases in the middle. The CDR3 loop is CAISEGVGANVLTF. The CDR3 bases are TGTGCCATCAGTGAAGGGGTCGGGGCCAACGTCCTGACTTTC.

The CDR3 loop reads CASSLVLASTHNEQFF. CDR3 in DNA: TGTGCCAGCAGCTTAGTCCTAGCGTCGACCCACAATGAGCAGTTCTTC. The chain is built from TRBV7-9 and TRBJ2-1, with a possible D match to TRBD2 (6 bases). V lost 1 base and J 5 bases, leaving 15 bases between the germline ends. The CDR3 extends over 16 amino acids. Germline CDR1 reads SEHNR; CDR2 reads FQNEAQ (reference sequence).

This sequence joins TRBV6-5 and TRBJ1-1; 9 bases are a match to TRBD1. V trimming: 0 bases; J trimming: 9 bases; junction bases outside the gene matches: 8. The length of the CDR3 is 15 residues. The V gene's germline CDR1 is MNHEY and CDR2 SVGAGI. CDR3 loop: CASSYSNRDRGKAFF. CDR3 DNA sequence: TGTGCCAGCAGTTACTCGAATAGAGACAGGGGGAAAGCTTTCTTT.

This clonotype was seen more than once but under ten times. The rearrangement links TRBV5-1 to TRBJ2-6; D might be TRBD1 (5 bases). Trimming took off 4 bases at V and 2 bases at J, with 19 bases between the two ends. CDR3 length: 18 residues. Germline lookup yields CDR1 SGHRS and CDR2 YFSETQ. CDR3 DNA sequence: TGCGCCAGCAGCCCGGACGTCAATACAGGCACTGGGGCCAACGTCCTGACTTTC. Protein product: CASSPDVNTGTGANVLTF.

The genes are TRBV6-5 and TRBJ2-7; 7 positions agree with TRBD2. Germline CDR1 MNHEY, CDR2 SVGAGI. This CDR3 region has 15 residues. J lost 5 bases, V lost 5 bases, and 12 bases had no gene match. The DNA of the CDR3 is TGTGCCAGCAGTCCGAGACTAGCACTTTACCACGAGCAGTACTTC. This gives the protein CASSPRLALYHEQYF.

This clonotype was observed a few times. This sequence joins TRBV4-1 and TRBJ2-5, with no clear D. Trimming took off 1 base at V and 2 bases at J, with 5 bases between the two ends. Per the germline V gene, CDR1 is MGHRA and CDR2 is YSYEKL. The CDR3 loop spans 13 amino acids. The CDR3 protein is CASSQVVQETQYF. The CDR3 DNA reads TGCGCCAGCAGCCAAGTGGTACAAGAGACCCAGTACTTC.

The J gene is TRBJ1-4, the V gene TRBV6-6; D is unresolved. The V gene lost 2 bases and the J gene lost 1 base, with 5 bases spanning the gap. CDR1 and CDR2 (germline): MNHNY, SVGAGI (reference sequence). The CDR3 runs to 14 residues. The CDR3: CASSYGVTNEKLFF. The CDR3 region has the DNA TGTGCCAGCAGTTACGGGGTAACTAATGAAAAACTGTTTTTT.

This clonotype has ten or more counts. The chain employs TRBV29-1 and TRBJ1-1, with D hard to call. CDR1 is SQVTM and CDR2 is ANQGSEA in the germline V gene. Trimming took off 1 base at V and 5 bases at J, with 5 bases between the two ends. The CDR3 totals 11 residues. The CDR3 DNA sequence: TGCAGCGTTGAAGGGAAGACTGAAGCTTTCTTT. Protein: CSVEGKTEAFF.

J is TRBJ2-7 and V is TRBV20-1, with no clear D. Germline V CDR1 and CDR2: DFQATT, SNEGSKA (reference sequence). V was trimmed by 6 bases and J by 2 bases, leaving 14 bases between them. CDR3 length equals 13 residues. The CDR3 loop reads CSAKKHGPYEQYF. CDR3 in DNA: TGCAGTGCCAAAAAACACGGCCCCTACGAGCAGTACTTC.

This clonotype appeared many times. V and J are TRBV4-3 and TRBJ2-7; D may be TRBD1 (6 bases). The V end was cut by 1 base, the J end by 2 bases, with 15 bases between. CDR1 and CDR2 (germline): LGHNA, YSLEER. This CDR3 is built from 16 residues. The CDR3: CASSQGNRAATYEQYF. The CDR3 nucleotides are TGCGCCAGCAGCCAAGGGAACAGGGCAGCTACCTACGAGCAGTACTTC.

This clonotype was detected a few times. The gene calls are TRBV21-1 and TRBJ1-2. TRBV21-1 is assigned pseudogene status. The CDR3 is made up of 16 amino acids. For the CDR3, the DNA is TGTGCCAGCAGCAAAGGGACAGCGGGACCTTCAATGCGCTACACCTTC. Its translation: CASSKGTAGPSMRYTF.

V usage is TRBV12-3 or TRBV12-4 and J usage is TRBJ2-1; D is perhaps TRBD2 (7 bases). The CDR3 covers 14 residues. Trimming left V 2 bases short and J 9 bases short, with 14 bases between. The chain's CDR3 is CASSLKSGEGEQFF. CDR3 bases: TGTGCCAGCAGTTTAAAGTCAGGGGAGGGTGAGCAGTTCTTC.

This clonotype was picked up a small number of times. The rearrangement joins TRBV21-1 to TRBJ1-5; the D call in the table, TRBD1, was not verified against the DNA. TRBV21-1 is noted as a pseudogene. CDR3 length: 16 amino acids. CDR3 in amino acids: CASSKARVRGGNNQHF. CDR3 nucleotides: TGTGCCAGCAGCAAAGCGAGGGTCAGGGGCGGGAACAACCAGCATTTT.

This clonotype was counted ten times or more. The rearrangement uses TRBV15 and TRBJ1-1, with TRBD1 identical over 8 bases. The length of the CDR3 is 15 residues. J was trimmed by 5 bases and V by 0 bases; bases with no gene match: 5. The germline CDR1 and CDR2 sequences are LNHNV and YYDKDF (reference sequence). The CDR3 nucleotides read TGTGCCACCAGCAGAGATCTGACAGGGGTGACTGAAGCTTTCTTT. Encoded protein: CATSRDLTGVTEAFF. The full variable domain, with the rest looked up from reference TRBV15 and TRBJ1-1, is DAMVIQNPRYQVTQFGKPVTLSCSQTLNHNVMYWYQQKSSQAPKLLFHYYDKDFNNEADTPDNFQSRRPNTSFCFLDIRSPGLGDTAMYLCATSRDLTGVTEAFFGQGTRLTVV.

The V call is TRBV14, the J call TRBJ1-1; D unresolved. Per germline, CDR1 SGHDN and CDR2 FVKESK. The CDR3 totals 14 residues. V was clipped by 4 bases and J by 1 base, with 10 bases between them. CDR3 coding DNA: TGTGCCAGCAGCCCTAGACACCAGAACACTGAAGCTTTCTTT. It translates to CASSPRHQNTEAFF.

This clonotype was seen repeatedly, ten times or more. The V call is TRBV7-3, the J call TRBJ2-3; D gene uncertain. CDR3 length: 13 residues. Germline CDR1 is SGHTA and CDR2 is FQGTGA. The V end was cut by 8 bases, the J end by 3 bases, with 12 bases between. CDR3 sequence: CASAQRQTDTQYF. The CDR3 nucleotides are TGTGCCAGCGCTCAACGGCAGACAGATACGCAGTATTTT.

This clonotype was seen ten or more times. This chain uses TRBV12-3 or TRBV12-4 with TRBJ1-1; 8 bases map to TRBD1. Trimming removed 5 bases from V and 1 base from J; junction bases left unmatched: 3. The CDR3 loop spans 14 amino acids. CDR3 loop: CASSRQGQNTEAFF. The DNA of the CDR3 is TGTGCCAGCAGTAGACAGGGGCAGAACACTGAAGCTTTCTTT.

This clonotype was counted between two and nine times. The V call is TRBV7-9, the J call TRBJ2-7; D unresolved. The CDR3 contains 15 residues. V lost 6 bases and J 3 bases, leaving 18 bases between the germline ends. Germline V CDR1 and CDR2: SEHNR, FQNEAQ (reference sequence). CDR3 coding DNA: TGTGCCAGCAGTCATGTGTCGGGTGGGTTCTACGAGCAGTACTTC. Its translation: CASSHVSGGFYEQYF.

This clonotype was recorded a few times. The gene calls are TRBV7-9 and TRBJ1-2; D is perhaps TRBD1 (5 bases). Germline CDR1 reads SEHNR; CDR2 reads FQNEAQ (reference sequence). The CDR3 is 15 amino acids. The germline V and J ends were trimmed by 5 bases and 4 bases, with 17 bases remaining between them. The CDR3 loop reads CASSITGGTGYGYTF. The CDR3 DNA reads TGTGCCAGCAGCATCACGGGCGGGACGGGCTATGGCTACACCTTC.